This T cell receptor (beta chain) was sequenced during a study of response to subunit inactivated influenza vaccine. TCRdb independently ran MiXCR on the RT-PCR reads; one entry per CDR3 protein. The sample has 530,000 or so distinct CDR3 sequences; about 10% are singletons. The table lists this clonotype with a few counts. The material sequenced was PBMCs from blood, taken on the day of vaccination. The receptor was isolated from a middle-aged man who received an inactivated influenza vaccine.

The CDR3 protein is CASSLGNAPREQYF. The CDR3 nucleotides read TGCGCCAGCAGCCTGGGGAATGCGCCCCGCGAGCAGTACTTC. V gene TRBV4-1 combines with J gene TRBJ2-7, with D unresolved. CDR1 is MGHRA, CDR2 YSYEKL, per germline. The germline V and J ends were trimmed by 4 bases and 6 bases, with 16 bases remaining between them. The CDR3 spans 14 residues.